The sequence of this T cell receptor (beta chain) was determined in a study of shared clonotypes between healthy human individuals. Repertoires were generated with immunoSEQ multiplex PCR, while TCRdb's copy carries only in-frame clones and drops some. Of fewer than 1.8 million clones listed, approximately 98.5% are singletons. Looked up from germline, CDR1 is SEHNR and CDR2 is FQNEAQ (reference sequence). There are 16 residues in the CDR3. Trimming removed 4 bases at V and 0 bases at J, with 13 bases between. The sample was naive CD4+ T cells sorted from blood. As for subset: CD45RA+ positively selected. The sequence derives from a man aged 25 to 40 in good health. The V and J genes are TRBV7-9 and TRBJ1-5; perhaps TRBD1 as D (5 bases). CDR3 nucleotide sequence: TGTGCCAGCAGCTCCTTCCCAGGGAATAGCAATCAGCCCCAGCATTTT. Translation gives CASSSFPGNSNQPQHF.